This T cell receptor (beta chain) is drawn from a study of blood T cell repertoires in COVID-19 (dated by TCRdb to the early 2020s). Regarding the research as a whole: Collaborator samples came from the United States, Italy and Spain and covered acute and convalescent phases of COVID-19. The prospective study material was composed of cDNA or gDNA derived from T cells, B-cell-depleted T cells, or PBMCs. The dataset comprised deeply sampled blood TCRbeta repertoires from subjects exposed to, actively infected with, or recovered from COVID-19. A freely available public database, intended as a resource for researchers studying the immune response to SARS-CoV-2, is where the repertoires were released. Samples were obtained from the ongoing ImmuneRACE study (first 160 participants) and from 1,254 subjects provided by 6 global collaborators. Nearly every sample came with metadata listing a de-identified subject ID, COVID-19 status, age in years and sex. Where available, HLA class I and class II types were obtained from metadata supplied by the sample provider rather than from assay-based typing. Broad study findings and their caveats: How much clinical and demographic metadata was included differed by source and by participant, and the metadata was provided uncurated.

TCRbeta CDR3 regions were amplified from genomic DNA using the immunoSEQ Assay, a bias-controlled multiplex PCR. Regarding the original processing steps: Within the assay, amplification of reference gene primers was used to estimate how many nucleated cells each sample contained. To quantify the absolute abundance of each unique TCRbeta CDR3 rearrangement, sequence reads were collapsed and filtered. For each sample, productive Simpson clonality was calculated as the square root of Simpson's diversity index across productive rearrangements. The immuneACCESS repertoire file appears here via TCRdb, limited to in-frame rearrangements. These files lack a portion of the clones; in checked studies, under half of the deficit traces to unresolved V genes, and the cause of the others is not known. D and trimming were read from the DNA, whereas the V and J calls and clone size are those reported in that table. The table for this sample lists more than 90,000 clones; 75% to 85% of them were counted only once. The biggest ten clones account for 7% to 9.5% of the sample.

The collaborating institutions used their own protocols to collect whole blood in K2EDTA tubes. Collaborator samples were shipped for TCRbeta analysis as frozen whole blood, isolated PBMCs, or DNA extracted from either sample type. Details on this clone: Its recognized antigen is unknown. No base quality information exists; no much larger clone differs at one position.

The sequenced sample was peripheral blood. This TCR derives from a man aged 65 to 85 with acute or convalescent COVID-19.

The CDR3 has the sequence CASSGQAGGPLTDTQYF. The DNA sequence is TGTGCCAGCAGCGGACAAGCGGGAGGGCCACTCACAGATACGCAGTATTTT. The chain employs TRBV11-2 and TRBJ2-3, with 10 junctional bases fitting TRBD2. CDR3 length: 17 amino acids, cysteine to phenylalanine. Just CDR3 DNA is preserved here, 51 bases in frame from base 1. From V the trimming removes 5 bases and from J it removes 2 bases, while the gene matches leave 10 bases of the junction unaccounted for. The germline V gene yields SGHAT for CDR1 and FQNNGV for CDR2.